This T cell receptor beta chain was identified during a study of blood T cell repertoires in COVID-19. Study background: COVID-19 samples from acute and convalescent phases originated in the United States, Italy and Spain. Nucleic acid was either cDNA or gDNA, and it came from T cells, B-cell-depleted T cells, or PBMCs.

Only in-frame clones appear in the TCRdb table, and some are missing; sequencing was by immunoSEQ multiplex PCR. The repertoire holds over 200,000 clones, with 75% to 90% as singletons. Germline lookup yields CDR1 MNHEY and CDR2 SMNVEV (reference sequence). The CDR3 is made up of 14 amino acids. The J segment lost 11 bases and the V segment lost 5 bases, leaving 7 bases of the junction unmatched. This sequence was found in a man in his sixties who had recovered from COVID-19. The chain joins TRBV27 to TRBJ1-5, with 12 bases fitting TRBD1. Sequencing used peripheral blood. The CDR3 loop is CASSGDRGRRAQHF. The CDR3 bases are TGTGCCAGCAGTGGGGACAGGGGGCGTCGAGCCCAGCATTTT.